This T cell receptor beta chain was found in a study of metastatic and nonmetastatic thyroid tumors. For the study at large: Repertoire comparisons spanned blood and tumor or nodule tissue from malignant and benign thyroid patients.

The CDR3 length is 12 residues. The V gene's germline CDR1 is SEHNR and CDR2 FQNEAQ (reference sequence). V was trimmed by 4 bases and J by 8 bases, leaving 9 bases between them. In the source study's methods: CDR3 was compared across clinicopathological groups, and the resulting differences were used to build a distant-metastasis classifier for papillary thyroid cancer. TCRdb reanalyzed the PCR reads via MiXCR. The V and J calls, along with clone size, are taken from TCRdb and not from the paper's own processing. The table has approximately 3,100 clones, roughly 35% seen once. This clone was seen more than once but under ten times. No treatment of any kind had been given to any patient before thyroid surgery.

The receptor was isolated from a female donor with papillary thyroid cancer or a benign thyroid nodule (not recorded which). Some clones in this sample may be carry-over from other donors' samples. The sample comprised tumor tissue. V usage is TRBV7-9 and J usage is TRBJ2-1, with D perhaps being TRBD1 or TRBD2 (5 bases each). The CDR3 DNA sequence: TGTGCCAGCAGCTCTGGGGGTCATGAGCAGTTCTTC. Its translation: CASSSGGHEQFF.